Presented here are 11 T cell receptor beta chains from one specimen sequenced in a study of a mutant IDH1 vaccine in newly diagnosed glioma. The repertoire was sequenced with immunoSEQ multiplex PCR; TCRdb's copy has only in-frame clones and lacks some. Among about 52,000 clones listed, about 91% were seen once. No antigen has been identified for these receptors. As to time point: week 11, during vaccination. Every vaccine dose comprised 300 ug of mutant IDH1 20-mer peptide plus topical imiquimod. The starting material was PBMCs, obtained from a glioma patient whose treatment included an IDH1 peptide vaccine. These receptors all stem from a man between 45 and 60 years old with glioma.

This clone was seen just once. V is TRBV30 and J is TRBJ2-7; TRBD2 matches at 10 bases. The V segment lost 3 bases and the J segment 7 bases; nucleotides outside the gene matches: 12. Looked up from germline, CDR1 is GTSNPN and CDR2 is SVGIG (reference sequence). The CDR3 spans 15 residues. In DNA form, the CDR3 reads TGTGCCTGGAGCAAACTAGCGGGGTCCTCCGGGGAGCAGTACTTC. Translating gives CAWSKLAGSSGEQYF.

The V and J genes are TRBV25-1 and TRBJ2-5, with TRBD2 matching 8 bases. Germline CDR1 is MGHDK and CDR2 is SYGVNS. V shed 6 bases and J 4 bases; nucleotides not matched to a gene: 10. This CDR3 is 15 amino acids long. The CDR3 region has the DNA TGTGCCAGCAGGGATACGGGGGGGAACGCAGAGACCCAGTACTTC. This encodes CASRDTGGNAETQYF.

This clone was found a few times. The chain combines TRBV13 with TRBJ2-1; D perhaps matches TRBD1 (6 bases). The CDR3 runs to 14 residues. Germline CDR1 PRHDT, CDR2 FYEKMQ (reference sequence). V shed 5 bases and J shed 4 bases, with 12 bases lying between them. The CDR3 loop reads CASSPRTAYNEQFF. In DNA, the CDR3 is TGTGCCAGCAGCCCCCGGACAGCATACAATGAGCAGTTCTTC.

This clone was counted a single time. The chain employs TRBV4-1 and TRBJ2-5; 8 bases are shared with TRBD2. Germline-derived CDR1 and CDR2 are MGHRA and YSYEKL. The CDR3 extends over 16 amino acids. Trimming at V came to 4 bases and at J to 4 bases, leaving 11 bases not matched to a gene. The CDR3 DNA is TGCGCCAGCAGCCCCCGGGGCAGCGGGGGATCAGAGACCCAGTACTTC. Its protein product is CASSPRGSGGSETQYF.

The chain is built from TRBV4-1 and TRBJ2-5; 9 bases map to TRBD2. The CDR3 covers 14 residues. Germline values: CDR1 MGHRA, CDR2 YSYEKL. V lost 8 bases, J lost 5 bases, and 9 bases stayed unmatched. DNA of the CDR3: TGCGCCAGCCGCGCTAGTAGCGGGAGTGAGACCCAGTACTTC. Amino acid sequence: CASRASSGSETQYF.

The chain couples TRBV30 to TRBJ2-1; no firm D call. V was pared by 3 bases and J by 0 bases, with 9 bases between. From germline, CDR1 is GTSNPN and CDR2 SVGIG (reference sequence). The CDR3 is 14 amino acids. CDR3 DNA sequence: TGTGCCTGGAGGTTCGTAAGCTCCTACAATGAGCAGTTCTTC. Its translation: CAWRFVSSYNEQFF.

This clone is a singleton in its sample. The chain is built from TRBV11-2 and TRBJ2-7; the D gene could be TRBD1 or TRBD2 (7 bases each). The V gene lost 5 bases and the J gene lost 5 bases, with 16 bases spanning the gap. Germline CDR1 reads SGHAT; CDR2 reads FQNNGV. This CDR3 comprises 14 residues. The CDR3 nucleotides are TGTGCCAGCAGCGGACAGGCTCGGGGGGACGAGCAGTACTTC. Translation gives CASSGQARGDEQYF.

The chain uses TRBV5-4 and TRBJ2-5, with 8 positions matching TRBD1. J lost 1 base, V lost 4 bases, and 6 bases had no gene match. Germline V CDR1 and CDR2: SGHNT, YYREEE (reference sequence). The CDR3 totals 15 residues. CDR3 in DNA: TGTGCCAGCAGCCCCGGACAGGGAATCCAAGAGACCCAGTACTTC. Translating gives CASSPGQGIQETQYF.

The chain joins TRBV11-2 to TRBJ2-5; D tentatively fits TRBD1 or TRBD2 (5 bases each). Germline CDR1 and CDR2: SGHAT and FQNNGV. V dropped 5 bases and J dropped 2 bases, with 15 bases sitting between them. The CDR3 covers 15 residues. CDR3 in amino acids: CASSRTRGRQETQYF. The CDR3 bases are TGTGCCAGCAGCCGAACTAGGGGTCGGCAAGAGACCCAGTACTTC. The full variable domain, rest sourced from reference TRBV11-2 and TRBJ2-5, is EAGVAQSPRYKIIEKRQSVAFWCNPISGHATLYWYQQILGQGPKLLIQFQNNGVVDDSQLPKDRFSAERLKGVDSTLKIQPAKLEDSAVYLCASSRTRGRQETQYFGPGTRLLVL.

The V call is TRBV6-6, the J call TRBJ2-7; no firm D call. The CDR3 extends over 16 amino acids. Between the trimmed V and J ends, which lost 2 bases and 1 base, there was a span of 15 bases. Germline CDR1 is MNHNY and CDR2 is SVGAGI (reference sequence). The CDR3 protein is CASSYGLGWQSYEQYF. The CDR3 nucleotides are TGTGCCAGCAGTTACGGGCTTGGATGGCAATCCTACGAGCAGTACTTC.

The rearrangement joins TRBV30 to TRBJ2-5, with a weak D call TRBD1 (5 bases). Germline lookup yields CDR1 GTSNPN and CDR2 SVGIG (reference sequence). Trimming took 2 bases from V and 6 from J, leaving 13 bases between them. CDR3 length equals 13 residues. The CDR3 sequence is CAWSSKGPKTQYF. Here the CDR3 DNA reads TGTGCCTGGAGTTCCAAGGGGCCGAAGACCCAGTACTTC.